The present T cell receptor (beta chain) was sequenced within a study of shared clonotypes between healthy human individuals. Broader study findings: Naive CD4 clonotype sharing across a handful of donors was about 5%. The study sampled only blood, and tissue repertoires likely differ. Larger estimated richness was generally seen in naive subsets than in memory subsets.

The CDR3 has 14 residues. CDR1 and CDR2 from the germline V gene are SGHNT and YYREEE (reference sequence). V trimming: 7 bases; J trimming: 3 bases; junction bases outside the gene matches: 9. Generated by immunoSEQ multiplex PCR, the TCRdb table keeps only in-frame clones and is missing some. The table includes approximately 2,000,000 clones, over 85% detected once. In regard to this clone: Antigen: not known.

CD45RO-negative cells were positively selected for CCR7, leaving out terminally differentiated effector memory CD45RA+ cells. The chain uses TRBV5-4 and TRBJ1-1; TRBD1 matches 7 bases. The sample consisted of naive CD8+ T cells from PBMCs. The TCR originated in a man aged 18 to 30 in good health. Some clones in this sample may be carry-over from other donors' samples. The CDR3 DNA reads as TGTGCCAGCGGACGGACAGGAGGGGACACTGAAGCTTTCTTT. This translates into CASGRTGGDTEAFF. Complete variable domain (other parts from reference TRBV5-4 and TRBJ1-1): ETGVTQSPTHLIKTRGQQVTLRCSSQSGHNTVSWYQQALGQGPQFIFQYYREEENGRGNFPPRFSGLQFPNYSSELNVNALELDDSALYLCASGRTGGDTEAFFGQGTRLTVV.